Listed here are 27 T cell receptor beta chains from one sample, sequenced in a study of T cell responses to AZD1222 COVID-19 vaccine. TCRdb keeps only in-frame clones here, not all; method: immunoSEQ multiplex PCR. The sample yields 100,000 to 150,000 clones, over 75% seen once. This sample comprised peripheral blood, obtained on day 0 of AZD1222 vaccination. These receptor sequences come from an adult in good health.

This clone was seen only once. This chain joins TRBV27 and TRBJ2-1; possibly TRBD2 for D (6 bases). The germline gives CDR1 MNHEY, CDR2 SMNVEV (reference sequence). V shed 6 bases and J shed 2 bases, with 17 bases lying between them. This CDR3 contains 16 residues. The CDR3 region is CASRQLPGVPYNEQFF. DNA for the CDR3: TGTGCCAGCAGACAACTCCCGGGGGTTCCCTACAATGAGCAGTTCTTC.

This chain joins TRBV6-2 or TRBV6-3 and TRBJ2-7, with TRBD1 matching 7 bases. The CDR3 length is 14 residues. V gave up 5 bases and J gave up 2 bases; unmatched junction bases: 6. Germline V gene sequence: CDR1 MNHEY, CDR2 SVGEGT. Written as DNA, the CDR3 is TGTGCCAGCAGTCACCTAGGGGGCCCCTACGAGCAGTACTTC. It translates to CASSHLGGPYEQYF.

The chain employs TRBV27 and TRBJ1-5, with D tentatively TRBD1 (5 bases). Germline V gene sequence: CDR1 MNHEY, CDR2 SMNVEV (reference sequence). The CDR3 totals 15 residues. The germline V and J ends were trimmed by 5 bases and 4 bases, with 15 bases remaining between them. The CDR3 nucleotides are TGTGCCAGCAGTGGGTCTTGGCAGGGAAATCAGCCCCAGCATTTT. Its protein product is CASSGSWQGNQPQHF.

This clone was observed once. This sequence joins TRBV5-1 and TRBJ2-7, with 12 positions matching TRBD2. V lost 0 bases to trimming and J lost 6 bases; unmatched junction nucleotides: 7. The CDR3 contains 16 residues. In germline, CDR1 is SGHRS, CDR2 YFSETQ. The CDR3, as DNA: TGCGCCAGCAGCTTGGCTAGCGGGGGGGCCATGGGCGAGCAGTACTTC. This translates into CASSLASGGAMGEQYF.

The rearrangement uses TRBV5-1 and TRBJ2-3; 7 nucleotides match TRBD1. The ends lost 4 bases at V and 5 bases at J; junction bases unmatched: 10. Looked up from germline, CDR1 is SGHRS and CDR2 is YFSETQ. The CDR3 runs 15 residues. The CDR3 DNA reads as TGCGCCAGCAGCCCGGGACAGACCTGGCAAGATACGCAGTATTTT. Its translation is CASSPGQTWQDTQYF.

The chain recombines TRBV6-1 with TRBJ1-2; the match to TRBD1 covers 7 bases. Per the germline V gene, CDR1 is MNHNS and CDR2 is SASEGT. The CDR3 has 14 residues. Trimming at V came to 2 bases and at J to 11 bases, leaving 11 bases not matched to a gene. This CDR3 reads CASSEIGGDSRYTF. The CDR3 DNA reads TGTGCCAGCAGTGAAATCGGGGGGGACAGCAGATACACCTTC.

This chain links TRBV6-5 with TRBJ1-6; D is ambiguous. The CDR3 extends over 13 amino acids. With 8 bases removed from V and 3 bases from J, the gap between germline ends came to 8 bases. Germline CDR1 is MNHEY and CDR2 is SVGAGI. The CDR3 protein is CASGENYNSPLHF. The CDR3, as DNA: TGTGCCAGCGGGGAGAACTATAATTCACCCCTCCACTTT.

The rearrangement uses TRBV28 and TRBJ1-2; the D gene is possibly TRBD1 (6 bases). This CDR3 is 15 amino acids long. The V end was cut by 2 bases, the J end by 6 bases, with 16 bases between. Germline V gene lookup returns CDR1 MDHEN and CDR2 SYDVKM. For the CDR3, the DNA is TGTGCCAGCAGTTTAATGCAGGGGAGGCCGAATGGCTACACCTTC. Translating gives CASSLMQGRPNGYTF.

The DNA of the CDR3 is TGTGCCAGCAGCGTAGGGGCAACGGGCTCACCCCTCCACTTT. It yields the protein CASSVGATGSPLHF. The V and J genes are TRBV9 and TRBJ1-6; D call uncertain. This CDR3 spans 14 amino acids. The germline gives CDR1 SGDLS, CDR2 YYNGEE. V was cut by 0 bases and J by 10 bases, with 11 bases left in between.

In its sample, this clone was seen once. The rearrangement joins TRBV30 to TRBJ1-3; tentatively, D is TRBD1 (5 bases). The germline gives CDR1 GTSNPN, CDR2 SVGIG (reference sequence). The V end was cut by 1 base, the J end by 1 base, with 11 bases between. The CDR3 runs to 15 residues. CDR3 DNA: TGTGCCTGGAGTGCCTGGGGGTTGTCTGGAAACACCATATATTTT. It yields the protein CAWSAWGLSGNTIYF.

This clone was seen only a few times. The CDR3 DNA reads as TGTGCCAGTAGTATACGGCGGGTAGACAATGAGCAGTTCTTC. This translates into CASSIRRVDNEQFF. The chain employs TRBV19 and TRBJ2-1, with D perhaps matching TRBD2 (5 bases). The CDR3 is 14 amino acids. Germline lookup yields CDR1 LNHDA and CDR2 SQIVND (reference sequence). Trimming took 2 bases from V and 5 from J, leaving 10 bases between them.

The gene calls are TRBV18 and TRBJ1-1; 8 bases line up with TRBD1. J lost 5 bases, V lost 5 bases, and 4 bases had no gene match. The CDR3 totals 13 residues. Germline V gene lookup returns CDR1 KGHSH and CDR2 LQKENI. In DNA, the CDR3 is TGTGCCAGCTCAGCCACAGGGGGGACTGAAGCTTTCTTT. Its protein product is CASSATGGTEAFF.

This clone was seen just once. The rearrangement joins TRBV7-9 to TRBJ1-1; D unclear. CDR1 is SEHNR and CDR2 is FQNEAQ in the germline V gene (reference sequence). Trimming took off 5 bases at V and 2 bases at J, with 9 bases between the two ends. The CDR3 is 13 residues long. CDR3 in DNA: TGTGCCAGCAGCCCTTACTTTAACACTGAAGCTTTCTTT. Protein product: CASSPYFNTEAFF.

The V call is TRBV5-4, the J call TRBJ2-5; a weak D match, TRBD1 (6 bases). V was trimmed by 2 bases and J by 1 base, leaving 9 bases between them. The CDR3 contains 14 residues. Per germline, CDR1 SGHNT and CDR2 YYREEE (reference sequence). CDR3 DNA: TGTGCCAGCAGCTTTCCCAGGGGCCAAGAGACCCAGTACTTC. It specifies CASSFPRGQETQYF.

The V call is TRBV7-2, the J call TRBJ1-1; 10 nucleotides agree with TRBD1. Germline lookup yields CDR1 SGHTA and CDR2 FQGNSA. This CDR3 has 14 amino acids. The V gene end was trimmed by 1 base and the J gene end by 9 bases; junction bases not matched to a gene: 5. This CDR3 is CASSLGGQGVKAFF. CDR3 in DNA: TGTGCCAGCAGCTTAGGAGGACAGGGGGTAAAAGCTTTCTTT.

The CDR3 sequence: CASSVVGLPTGELFF. CDR3 nucleotide sequence: TGTGCCAGCAGCGTAGTAGGTCTACCGACTGGGGAGCTGTTTTTT. The chain has TRBV9 and TRBJ2-2; D gene unclear. This CDR3 is built from 15 residues. V was shortened by 0 bases and J by 8 bases, with 14 bases between the two germline ends. The V gene's germline CDR1 is SGDLS and CDR2 YYNGEE.

The rearrangement uses TRBV27 and TRBJ2-3; D not resolved. Trimming cost V 3 bases and J 5 bases, with 3 bases left between them. This CDR3 has 11 amino acids. The V gene's germline CDR1 is MNHEY and CDR2 SMNVEV (reference sequence). This CDR3 reads CASSFRDTQYF. CDR3 DNA sequence: TGTGCCAGCAGTTTCAGAGATACGCAGTATTTT.

This sequence joins TRBV6-2 or TRBV6-3 and TRBJ2-3; 12 bases match TRBD2. With 0 bases clipped from V and 6 bases from J, the junction kept 7 bases outside the gene matches. Germline values: CDR1 MNHEY, CDR2 SVGEGT. The CDR3 loop spans 17 amino acids. CDR3 sequence: CASSYSLAGGGLDTQYF. As DNA, the CDR3 is TGTGCCAGCAGTTACTCGCTAGCGGGAGGGGGATTGGATACGCAGTATTTT.

The genes are TRBV10-1 and TRBJ1-1; TRBD1 matches 12 bases. The germline CDR1 and CDR2 sequences are WNHNN and SYGVQD (reference sequence). Germline trimming cut 2 bases from V and 11 bases from J; bases unmatched to any gene: 6. The CDR3 length is 14 residues. CDR3 sequence reads: CASSEAGQGAFAFF. The DNA of the CDR3 is TGCGCCAGCAGTGAGGCGGGACAGGGGGCTTTCGCTTTCTTT.

This clone was observed a handful of times. The chain is built from TRBV5-4 and TRBJ2-3; D is perhaps TRBD1 (5 bases). There are 13 residues in the CDR3. The V gene lost 0 bases and the J gene lost 8 bases, with 10 bases spanning the gap. Germline CDR1 SGHNT, CDR2 YYREEE (reference sequence). The chain's CDR3 is CASSLAGRATQYF. As DNA, the CDR3 is TGTGCCAGCAGCTTGGCCGGCAGGGCTACGCAGTATTTT.

The chain employs TRBV3-1 (or the pseudogene TRBV3-2) and TRBJ2-3; the match to TRBD1 covers 8 bases. The J segment lost 3 bases and the V segment lost 1 base, leaving 3 bases of the junction unmatched. There are 15 residues in the CDR3. Germline V gives CDR1 LGHDT, CDR2 YNNKEL (reference sequence). DNA of the CDR3: TGTGCCAGCAGCCAAGGACAGGGGTGGACAGATACGCAGTATTTT. As protein: CASSQGQGWTDTQYF.

CDR3 loop: CASSLVLALNEQFF. The CDR3 DNA follows: TGTGCCAGCAGCTTAGTACTAGCTCTCAATGAGCAGTTCTTC. J is TRBJ2-1 and V is TRBV7-2, with a possible D match to TRBD2 (6 bases). Germline loops: CDR1 SGHTA, CDR2 FQGNSA. Trimming shortened V by 1 base and J by 6 bases, and 10 bases separated the two germline ends. The CDR3 contains 14 residues.

V usage is TRBV15 and J usage is TRBJ2-1; 8 bases are a match to TRBD2. The CDR3 covers 16 residues. V shed 3 bases and J 7 bases; nucleotides not matched to a gene: 11. Germline CDR1 is LNHNV and CDR2 is YYDKDF (reference sequence). CDR3 protein: CATSSSKRESWNEQFF. CDR3 in DNA: TGTGCCACCAGCAGTTCAAAGCGGGAGTCGTGGAATGAGCAGTTCTTC.

The chain is built from TRBV5-4 and TRBJ1-4; maybe TRBD1 (6 bases). In germline, CDR1 is SGHNT, CDR2 YYREEE (reference sequence). The CDR3 is made up of 14 amino acids. Trimming took off 4 bases at V and 5 bases at J, with 12 bases between the two ends. The CDR3 region is CASSRDTRNEKLFF. The CDR3 DNA sequence: TGTGCCAGCAGCAGGGACACCAGGAATGAAAAACTGTTTTTT.

This clone was seen many times. V is TRBV28 and J is TRBJ2-7; TRBD2 is a possible D gene (6 bases). Germline V gene data show CDR1 as MDHEN and CDR2 as SYDVKM. The CDR3 has 14 residues. With 7 bases removed from V and 0 bases from J, the gap between germline ends came to 13 bases. This CDR3 is CASKFGGSSYEQYF. The CDR3 DNA reads TGTGCCAGCAAGTTTGGGGGGAGCTCCTACGAGCAGTACTTC.

This chain joins TRBV11-2 and TRBJ2-2; D perhaps matches TRBD1 (6 bases). CDR1 and CDR2 (germline): SGHAT, FQNNGV. V was cut by 5 bases and J by 6 bases, with 13 bases left in between. The CDR3 is 14 residues long. The CDR3 protein is CASSPMTGPGELFF. In DNA form, the CDR3 reads TGTGCCAGCAGCCCGATGACAGGTCCCGGGGAGCTGTTTTTT.

V is TRBV4-2 and J is TRBJ1-5; the D is unclear. CDR1 is LGHNA, CDR2 YNFKEQ, per germline. The CDR3 runs to 16 residues. With 1 base removed from V and 0 bases from J, the gap between germline ends came to 10 bases. CDR3 loop: CASSQGAPNSNQPQHF. The DNA of the CDR3 is TGTGCCAGCAGCCAAGGGGCCCCTAATAGCAATCAGCCCCAGCATTTT.